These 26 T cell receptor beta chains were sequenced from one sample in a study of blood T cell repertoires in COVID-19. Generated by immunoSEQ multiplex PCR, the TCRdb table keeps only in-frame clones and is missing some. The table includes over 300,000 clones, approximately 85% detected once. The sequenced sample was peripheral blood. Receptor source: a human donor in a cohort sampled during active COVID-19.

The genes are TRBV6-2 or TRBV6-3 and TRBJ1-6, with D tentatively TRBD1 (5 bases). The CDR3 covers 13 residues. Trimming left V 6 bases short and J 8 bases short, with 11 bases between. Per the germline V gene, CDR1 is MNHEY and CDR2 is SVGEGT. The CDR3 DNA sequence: TGTGCCAGCAGCCCGACAGCTTATTCACCCCTCCACTTT. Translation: CASSPTAYSPLHF.

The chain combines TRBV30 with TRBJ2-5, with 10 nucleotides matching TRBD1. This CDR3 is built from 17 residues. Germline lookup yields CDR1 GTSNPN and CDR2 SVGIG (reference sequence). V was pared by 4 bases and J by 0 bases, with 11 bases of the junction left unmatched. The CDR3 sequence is CAWISRDRGFHQETQYF. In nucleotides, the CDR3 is TGTGCCTGGATCAGCCGGGACAGGGGTTTCCACCAAGAGACCCAGTACTTC.

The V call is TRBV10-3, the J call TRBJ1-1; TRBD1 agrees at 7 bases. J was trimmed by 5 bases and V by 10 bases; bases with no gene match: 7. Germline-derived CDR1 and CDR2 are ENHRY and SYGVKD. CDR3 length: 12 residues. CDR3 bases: TGTGCCACCCGACAGGGAGAGACTGAAGCTTTCTTT. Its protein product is CATRQGETEAFF.

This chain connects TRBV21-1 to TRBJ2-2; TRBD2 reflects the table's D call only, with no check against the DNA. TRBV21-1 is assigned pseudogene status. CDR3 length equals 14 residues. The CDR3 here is CASSPGGGTGELFF. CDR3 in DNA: TGTGCCAGCAGCCCCGGGGGTGGCACCGGGGAGCTGTTTTTT.

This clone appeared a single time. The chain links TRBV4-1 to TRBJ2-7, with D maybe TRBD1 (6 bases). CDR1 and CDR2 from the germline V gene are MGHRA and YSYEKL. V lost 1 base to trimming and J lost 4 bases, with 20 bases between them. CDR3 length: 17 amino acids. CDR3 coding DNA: TGCGCCAGCAGCCAAGTCGTCTCAGGGGACGGCGGTTACGAGCAGTACTTC. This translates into CASSQVVSGDGGYEQYF.

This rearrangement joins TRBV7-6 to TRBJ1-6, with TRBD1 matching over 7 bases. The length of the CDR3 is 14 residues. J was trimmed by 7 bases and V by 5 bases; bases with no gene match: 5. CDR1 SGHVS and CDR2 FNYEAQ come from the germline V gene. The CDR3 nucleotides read TGTGCCAGCAGCCGGGACAGCCAAAATTCACCCCTCCACTTT. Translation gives CASSRDSQNSPLHF.

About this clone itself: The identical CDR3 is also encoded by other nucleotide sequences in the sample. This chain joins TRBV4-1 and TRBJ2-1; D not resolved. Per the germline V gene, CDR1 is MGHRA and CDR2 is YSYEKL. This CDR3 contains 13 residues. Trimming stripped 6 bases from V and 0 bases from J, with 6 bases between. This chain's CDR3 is CASSWSSYNEQFF. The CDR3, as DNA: TGCGCCAGCAGTTGGAGCTCCTACAATGAGCAGTTCTTC.

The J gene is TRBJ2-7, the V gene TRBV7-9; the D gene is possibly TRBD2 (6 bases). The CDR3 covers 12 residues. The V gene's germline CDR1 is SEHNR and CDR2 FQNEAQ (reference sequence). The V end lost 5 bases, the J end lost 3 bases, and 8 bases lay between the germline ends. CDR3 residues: CASSRLVYEQYF. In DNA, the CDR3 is TGTGCCAGCAGCAGACTAGTCTACGAGCAGTACTTC.

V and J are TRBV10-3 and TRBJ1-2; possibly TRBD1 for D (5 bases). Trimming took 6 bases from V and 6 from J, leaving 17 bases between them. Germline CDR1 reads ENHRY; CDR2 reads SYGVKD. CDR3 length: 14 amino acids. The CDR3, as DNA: TGTGCCATCAGCAGGGACTCCGCCTGGGATGGCTACACCTTC. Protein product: CAISRDSAWDGYTF.

The CDR3 bases are TGTGCCAGCAGCCAGCGATTCGGGACAGTTAATGGCTACACCTTC. Translating gives CASSQRFGTVNGYTF. The chain has TRBV6-5 and TRBJ1-2; TRBD1 aligns across 7 bases. Germline V gives CDR1 MNHEY, CDR2 SVGAGI. V was clipped by 6 bases and J by 6 bases; unmatched bases: 13. CDR3 size: 15 residues.

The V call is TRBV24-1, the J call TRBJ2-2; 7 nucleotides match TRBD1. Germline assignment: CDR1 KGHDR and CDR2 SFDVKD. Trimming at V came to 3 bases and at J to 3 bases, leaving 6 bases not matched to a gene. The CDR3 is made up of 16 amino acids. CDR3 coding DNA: TGTGCCACCAGTGATCACACAGGGGCGGACACCGGGGAGCTGTTTTTT. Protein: CATSDHTGADTGELFF.

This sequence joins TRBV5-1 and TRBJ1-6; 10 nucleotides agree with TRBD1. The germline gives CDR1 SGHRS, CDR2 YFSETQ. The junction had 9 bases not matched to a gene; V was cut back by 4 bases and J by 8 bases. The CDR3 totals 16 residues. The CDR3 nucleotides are TGCGCCAGCAGCACGAGGGGACAGGGGAGGGATTCACCCCTCCACTTT. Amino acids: CASSTRGQGRDSPLHF.

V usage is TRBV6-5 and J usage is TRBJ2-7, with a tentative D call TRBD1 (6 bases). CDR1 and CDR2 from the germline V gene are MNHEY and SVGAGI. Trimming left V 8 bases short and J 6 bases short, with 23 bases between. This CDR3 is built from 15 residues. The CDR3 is CASRRQGIPTGEQYF. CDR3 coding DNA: TGTGCCAGCCGTCGGCAGGGGATCCCCACGGGCGAGCAGTACTTC.

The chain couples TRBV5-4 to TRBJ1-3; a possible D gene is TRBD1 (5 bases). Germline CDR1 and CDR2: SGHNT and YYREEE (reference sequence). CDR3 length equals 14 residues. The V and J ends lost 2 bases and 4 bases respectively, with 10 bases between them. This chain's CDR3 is CASSFEGVGNTIYF. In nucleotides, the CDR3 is TGTGCCAGCAGCTTTGAAGGGGTCGGAAACACCATATATTTT.

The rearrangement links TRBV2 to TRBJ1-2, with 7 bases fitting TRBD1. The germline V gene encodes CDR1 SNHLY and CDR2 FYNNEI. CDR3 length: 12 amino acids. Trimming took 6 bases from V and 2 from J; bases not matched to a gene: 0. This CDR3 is CASRTGNYGYTF. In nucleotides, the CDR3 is TGTGCCAGCAGGACAGGGAACTATGGCTACACCTTC.

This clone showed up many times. The CDR3 loop is CASSDGESGVNEKLFF. The DNA of the CDR3 is TGTGCCAGCAGTGATGGTGAGAGCGGGGTTAATGAAAAACTGTTTTTT. This rearrangement joins TRBV6-1 to TRBJ1-4; D is undetermined. The CDR3 length is 16 residues. Looked up from germline, CDR1 is MNHNS and CDR2 is SASEGT. The V end was cut by 3 bases, the J end by 4 bases, with 15 bases between.

This chain's CDR3 is CASTNSRGGDYEQYF. DNA of the CDR3: TGTGCCAGCACCAATAGTCGGGGAGGGGACTACGAGCAGTACTTC. V gene TRBV25-1 combines with J gene TRBJ2-7; TRBD2 matches at 7 bases. This CDR3 is 15 amino acids long. With V trimmed by 7 bases and J by 3 bases, 12 bases remained unmatched. The germline CDR1 and CDR2 sequences are MGHDK and SYGVNS.

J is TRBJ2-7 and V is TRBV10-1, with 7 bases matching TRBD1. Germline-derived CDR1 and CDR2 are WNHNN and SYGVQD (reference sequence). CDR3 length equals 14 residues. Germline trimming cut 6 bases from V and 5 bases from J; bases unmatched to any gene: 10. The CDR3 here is CASSRDSTFHEQYF. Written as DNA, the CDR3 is TGCGCCAGCAGCCGGGACAGTACTTTCCACGAGCAGTACTTC.

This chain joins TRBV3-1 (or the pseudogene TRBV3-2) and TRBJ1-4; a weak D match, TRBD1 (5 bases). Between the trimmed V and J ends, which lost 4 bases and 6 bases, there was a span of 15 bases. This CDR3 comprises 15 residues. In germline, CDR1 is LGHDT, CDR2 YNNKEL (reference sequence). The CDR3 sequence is CASSPGGGKDEKLFF. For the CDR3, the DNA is TGTGCCAGCAGCCCGGGGGGGGGTAAGGATGAAAAACTGTTTTTT.

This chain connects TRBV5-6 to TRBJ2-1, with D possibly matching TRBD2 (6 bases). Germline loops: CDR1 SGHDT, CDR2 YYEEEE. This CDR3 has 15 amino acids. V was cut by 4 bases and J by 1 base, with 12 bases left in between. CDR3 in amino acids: CASSRLSGSYNEQFF. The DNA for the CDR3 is TGTGCCAGCAGCCGTCTAAGCGGGTCCTACAATGAGCAGTTCTTC.

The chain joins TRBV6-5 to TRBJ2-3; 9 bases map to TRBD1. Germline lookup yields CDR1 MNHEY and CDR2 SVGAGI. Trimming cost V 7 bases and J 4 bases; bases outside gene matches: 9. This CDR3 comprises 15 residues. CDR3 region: CASTQWGQGADTQYF. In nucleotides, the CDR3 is TGTGCCAGCACCCAGTGGGGACAGGGCGCAGATACGCAGTATTTT.

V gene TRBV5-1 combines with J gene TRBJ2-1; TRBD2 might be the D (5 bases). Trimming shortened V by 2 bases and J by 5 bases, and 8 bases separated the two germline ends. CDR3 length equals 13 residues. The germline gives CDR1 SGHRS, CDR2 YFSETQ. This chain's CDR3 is CASSFGIDNEQFF. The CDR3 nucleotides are TGCGCCAGCAGCTTCGGGATTGACAATGAGCAGTTCTTC.

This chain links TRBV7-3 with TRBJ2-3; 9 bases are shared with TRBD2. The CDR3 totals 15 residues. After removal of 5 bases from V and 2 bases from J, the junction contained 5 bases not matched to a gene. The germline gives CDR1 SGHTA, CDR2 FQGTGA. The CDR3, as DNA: TGTGCCAGCAGCACCGGGACTAGCTTCACAGATACGCAGTATTTT. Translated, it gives CASSTGTSFTDTQYF.

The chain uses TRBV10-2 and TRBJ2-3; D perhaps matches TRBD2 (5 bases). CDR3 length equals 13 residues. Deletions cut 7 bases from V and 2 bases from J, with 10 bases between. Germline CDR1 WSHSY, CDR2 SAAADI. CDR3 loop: CASNEGPTDTQYF. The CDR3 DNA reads TGCGCCAGCAACGAGGGCCCCACAGATACGCAGTATTTT.

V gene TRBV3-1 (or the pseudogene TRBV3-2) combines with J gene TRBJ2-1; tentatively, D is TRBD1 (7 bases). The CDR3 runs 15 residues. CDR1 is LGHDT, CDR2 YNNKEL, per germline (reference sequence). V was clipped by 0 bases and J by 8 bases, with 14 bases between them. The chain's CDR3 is CASSQEYARGDEQFF. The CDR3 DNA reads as TGTGCCAGCAGCCAAGAGTATGCCAGGGGGGATGAGCAGTTCTTC.

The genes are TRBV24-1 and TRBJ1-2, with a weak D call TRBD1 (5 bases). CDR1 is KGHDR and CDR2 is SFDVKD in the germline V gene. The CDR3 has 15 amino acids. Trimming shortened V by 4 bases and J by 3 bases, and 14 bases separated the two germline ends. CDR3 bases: TGTGCCACCAGTGACCCGGGGGGGAAGGACTATGGCTACACCTTC. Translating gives CATSDPGGKDYGYTF.